These 15 T cell receptor beta chains were sequenced from one sample in a study of cytomegalovirus exposure and HLA in healthy donors. Amplification used 60 Vbeta primers and 13 Jbeta primers. Libraries were prepared by immunoSEQ multiplex PCR; TCRdb keeps only in-frame clonotypes and omits some of them. The sample has some 140,000 clones, roughly 80% seen once; the top ten hold about 3.4%. The material sequenced was PBMCs. The receptor source for this set is a man in his forties in good health and CMV-seronegative.

This chain joins TRBV5-1 and TRBJ2-2, with no clear D. V was pared by 3 bases and J by 0 bases, with 15 bases between. The CDR3 has 17 amino acids. Germline CDR1 reads SGHRS; CDR2 reads YFSETQ. The CDR3 region has the DNA TGCGCCAGCAGCTCACAATCAGTCCCCGCGAACACCGGGGAGCTGTTTTTT. Protein: CASSSQSVPANTGELFF.

A word on this clone: The sample carries other DNA sequences with the same CDR3. The CDR3 spells CASSQDFTANYGYTF. The CDR3 DNA sequence: TGCGCCAGCAGCCAAGATTTCACAGCTAACTATGGCTACACCTTC. The rearrangement links TRBV4-1 to TRBJ1-2; D call uncertain. V shed 0 bases and J shed 0 bases, with 8 bases lying between them. Germline CDR1 reads MGHRA; CDR2 reads YSYEKL. The CDR3 is 15 residues long.

The V call is TRBV5-1, the J call TRBJ1-4; TRBD1 agrees at 8 bases. The CDR3 is 15 residues long. The germline CDR1 and CDR2 sequences are SGHRS and YFSETQ. The V and J ends lost 3 bases and 7 bases, in that order; junction bases with no gene match: 8. The CDR3 loop reads CASSSRGQGPEKLFF. CDR3 DNA: TGCGCCAGCAGCTCCCGTGGACAGGGTCCTGAAAAACTGTTTTTT.

This chain joins TRBV7-9 and TRBJ1-2; D unclear. Germline CDR1 and CDR2: SEHNR and FQNEAQ (reference sequence). The CDR3 sequence is 15 residues long. The germline V and J ends were trimmed by 2 bases and 4 bases, with 14 bases remaining between them. CDR3 nucleotide sequence: TGTGCCAGCAGCTTACGGGCGGGTGGCGGCTATGGCTACACCTTC. Protein: CASSLRAGGGYGYTF.

The chain employs TRBV19 and TRBJ1-1; no clear D gene. With 3 bases removed from V and 5 bases from J, the gap between germline ends came to 7 bases. This CDR3 spans 12 amino acids. CDR1 and CDR2 from the germline V gene are LNHDA and SQIVND (reference sequence). The CDR3 loop is CASSIGRTEAFF. In DNA, the CDR3 is TGTGCCAGTAGTATCGGCAGGACTGAAGCTTTCTTT.

The chain combines TRBV29-1 with TRBJ2-5, with D possibly matching TRBD2 (6 bases). The V end lost 7 bases, the J end lost 1 base, and 10 bases lay between the germline ends. Germline V gives CDR1 SQVTM, CDR2 ANQGSEA. CDR3 size: 12 residues. The CDR3 bases are TGCAGCGCCCGAGCGGGCCAAGAGACCCAGTACTTC. It translates to CSARAGQETQYF. Full variable domain (missing parts from reference TRBV29-1 and TRBJ2-5): SAVISQKPSRDICQRGTSLTIQCQVDSQVTMMFWYRQQPGQSLTLIATANQGSEATYESGFVIDKFPISRPNLTFSTLTVSNMSPEDSSIYLCSARAGQETQYFGPGTRLLVL.

This clone was found a few times. The chain is built from TRBV5-4 and TRBJ2-1; tentative D call: TRBD1 (7 bases). Per germline, CDR1 SGHNT and CDR2 YYREEE (reference sequence). The V end was cut by 4 bases, the J end by 6 bases, with 17 bases between. The length of the CDR3 is 15 residues. The CDR3 here is CASSGGTAQLNEQFF. In DNA, the CDR3 is TGTGCCAGCAGCGGCGGGACAGCTCAACTCAATGAGCAGTTCTTC.

V and J are TRBV5-4 and TRBJ2-5; TRBD1 agrees at 7 bases. V gave up 3 bases and J gave up 2 bases; unmatched junction bases: 10. Germline V lookup: CDR1 SGHNT, CDR2 YYREEE (reference sequence). The CDR3 has 16 amino acids. The CDR3 DNA reads TGTGCCAGCAGCTGGGGAAGCCGGACAGGACAAGAGACCCAGTACTTC. The encoded protein is CASSWGSRTGQETQYF. The full variable domain, rest sourced from reference TRBV5-4 and TRBJ2-5, is ETGVTQSPTHLIKTRGQQVTLRCSSQSGHNTVSWYQQALGQGPQFIFQYYREEENGRGNFPPRFSGLQFPNYSSELNVNALELDDSALYLCASSWGSRTGQETQYFGPGTRLLVL.

This clone has only a few counts. The rearrangement uses TRBV11-3 and TRBJ2-7, with TRBD1 matching 8 bases. The length of the CDR3 is 14 residues. The germline CDR1 and CDR2 sequences are SGHNT and YENEEA. V trimming: 0 bases; J trimming: 3 bases; junction bases outside the gene matches: 1. This chain's CDR3 is CASSLEGTGYEQYF. As DNA, the CDR3 is TGTGCCAGCAGCTTAGAAGGGACAGGCTACGAGCAGTACTTC.

V gene TRBV5-1 combines with J gene TRBJ1-1; TRBD1 matches at 8 bases. Germline assignment: CDR1 SGHRS and CDR2 YFSETQ. The CDR3 runs to 13 residues. V was pared by 1 base and J by 7 bases, with 3 bases of the junction left unmatched. The CDR3 is CASSLKQGGEAFF. Here the CDR3 DNA reads TGCGCCAGCAGCTTGAAACAGGGGGGTGAAGCTTTCTTT.

The chain links TRBV10-2 to TRBJ2-2; TRBD2 matches at 7 bases. Trimming removed 3 bases from V and 4 bases from J; junction bases left unmatched: 2. The germline gives CDR1 WSHSY, CDR2 SAAADI. This CDR3 has 14 amino acids. CDR3 in amino acids: CASSDGGFTGELFF. DNA for the CDR3: TGCGCCAGCAGTGACGGGGGGTTCACCGGGGAGCTGTTTTTT.

The chain has TRBV11-3 and TRBJ2-7; 9 nucleotides agree with TRBD1. The length of the CDR3 is 16 residues. V lost 1 base to trimming and J lost 0 bases; unmatched junction nucleotides: 4. Germline CDR1 reads SGHNT; CDR2 reads YENEEA. The CDR3 region is CASSLGQGGVSYEQYF. The CDR3 nucleotides read TGTGCCAGCAGCTTAGGACAGGGGGGAGTCTCCTACGAGCAGTACTTC.

This clone showed up many times. The V call is TRBV11-2, the J call TRBJ1-4; no firm D call. The CDR3 sequence is 15 residues long. V was trimmed by 7 bases and J by 7 bases, leaving 19 bases between them. Germline V gene lookup returns CDR1 SGHAT and CDR2 FQNNGV. CDR3 sequence (DNA): TGTGCCAGCACCTCGATGGCGGGTATGGGTGAAAAACTGTTTTTT. It specifies CASTSMAGMGEKLFF.

The chain couples TRBV5-8 to TRBJ1-2; 7 bases are shared with TRBD1. The CDR3 is 12 amino acids. Germline assignment: CDR1 SGHTS and CDR2 YDEGEE. With 4 bases clipped from V and 10 bases from J, the junction kept 7 bases outside the gene matches. CDR3 residues: CASSLQGRLYTF. CDR3 in DNA: TGTGCCAGCAGCCTACAGGGGAGACTCTACACCTTC.

This chain connects TRBV6-1 to TRBJ2-3; TRBD2 matches 11 bases. CDR3 length equals 16 residues. Per germline, CDR1 MNHNS and CDR2 SASEGT. With 1 base clipped from V and 3 bases from J, the junction kept 3 bases outside the gene matches. The chain's CDR3 is CASSEGLAGGTDTQYF. The CDR3 nucleotides read TGTGCCAGCAGTGAAGGGCTAGCGGGAGGAACAGATACGCAGTATTTT.